What follows are 20 T cell receptor beta chains derived from one specimen sequenced in a study of tumor T cells in aggressive B-cell lymphoma. Method: immunoSEQ multiplex PCR; TCRdb's copy keeps in-frame clones and lacks some. Here the sample spans roughly 6,000 clones, 82% being singletons. Sequencing was carried out using tumor tissue. Receptors were obtained from an adult with diffuse large B cell lymphoma.

The chain couples TRBV9 to TRBJ2-2; TRBD2 aligns across 9 bases. The CDR3 has 15 residues. Germline-derived CDR1 and CDR2 are SGDLS and YYNGEE. Trimming cost V 1 base and J 10 bases; bases outside gene matches: 8. The DNA of the CDR3 is TGTGCCAGCAGCGTAACAGCGGGAGGACCATCGGAGCTGTTTTTT. Its translation is CASSVTAGGPSELFF.

The CDR3 DNA is TGTGCCAGTAGTATTTTAGGACAGCAAACCGGGGGCTACACCTTC. It codes for CASSILGQQTGGYTF. This rearrangement joins TRBV19 to TRBJ1-2, with TRBD1 as a possible D gene (6 bases). The CDR3 sequence is 15 residues long. V lost 3 bases and J 8 bases, leaving 19 bases between the germline ends. From germline, CDR1 is LNHDA and CDR2 SQIVND (reference sequence).

This chain links TRBV16 with TRBJ1-2, with TRBD1 matching over 7 bases. V shed 0 bases, J shed 7 bases, and the junction held 2 bases outside the gene matches. In germline, CDR1 is KGHSY, CDR2 FQNENV. The CDR3 extends over 13 amino acids. In DNA, the CDR3 is TGTGCCAGCAGCCAATCGTCAGGGGGTGGCTACACCTTC. This encodes CASSQSSGGGYTF.

The V call is TRBV7-2, the J call TRBJ1-1, with unresolved D. Germline-derived CDR1 and CDR2 are SGHTA and FQGNSA. CDR3 length equals 13 residues. V was trimmed by 5 bases and J by 2 bases, leaving 9 bases between them. The CDR3 reads CASSQNSNTEAFF. The CDR3 DNA sequence: TGTGCCAGCAGCCAAAATTCAAACACTGAAGCTTTCTTT. Based on the CDR3 plus reference TRBV7-2 and TRBJ1-1, the full variable domain is GAGVSQSPSNKVTEKGKDVELRCDPISGHTALYWYRQSLGQGLEFLIYFQGNSAPDKSGLPSDRFSAERTGGSVSTLTIQRTQQEDSAVYLCASSQNSNTEAFFGQGTRLTVV.

The chain employs TRBV13 and TRBJ2-7, with D possibly being TRBD2 (6 bases). Per germline, CDR1 PRHDT and CDR2 FYEKMQ (reference sequence). CDR3 length: 14 amino acids. V dropped 5 bases and J dropped 2 bases, with 13 bases sitting between them. The CDR3 DNA reads as TGTGCCAGCAGCCCTGTGGGGGGTCCCTACGAGCAGTACTTC. It yields the protein CASSPVGGPYEQYF.

This chain links TRBV28 with TRBJ2-7; 8 nucleotides agree with TRBD2. V lost 3 bases and J lost 2; bases outside the gene matches: 3. The CDR3 length is 14 residues. Germline V gives CDR1 MDHEN, CDR2 SYDVKM. CDR3 in amino acids: CASSFPGLAYEQYF. The CDR3 DNA follows: TGTGCCAGCAGTTTTCCGGGACTAGCCTACGAGCAGTACTTC.

The chain recombines TRBV7-3 with TRBJ2-3; TRBD1 might be the D (6 bases). Trimming cost V 5 bases and J 0 bases, with 12 bases left between them. Germline CDR1 SGHTA, CDR2 FQGTGA. CDR3 length: 15 amino acids. For the CDR3, the DNA is TGTGCCAGCAGCCGACAGGTCTCCAGCACAGATACGCAGTATTTT. It translates to CASSRQVSSTDTQYF.

The chain joins TRBV9 to TRBJ2-4, with 9 bases that match TRBD2. The CDR3 is made up of 16 amino acids. Germline V gene sequence: CDR1 SGDLS, CDR2 YYNGEE. J lost 7 bases, V lost 0 bases, and 8 bases had no gene match. CDR3 coding DNA: TGTGCCAGCAGCGTAGGACAGCGGGAGGCAGGGAACATTCAGTACTTC. Its protein product is CASSVGQREAGNIQYF.

The chain employs TRBV28 and TRBJ2-7, with 8 bases lining up with TRBD2. This CDR3 spans 13 amino acids. J was trimmed by 4 bases and V by 7 bases; bases with no gene match: 6. Germline V gives CDR1 MDHEN, CDR2 SYDVKM. The CDR3: CASISSGTYEQYF. In DNA, the CDR3 is TGTGCCAGCATTAGTAGCGGGACTTACGAGCAGTACTTC.

CDR3 residues: CSVFTRSSYNEQFF. CDR3 DNA: TGCAGCGTTTTCACACGAAGCTCCTACAATGAGCAGTTCTTC. The rearrangement uses TRBV29-1 and TRBJ2-1; D is unclear. From germline, CDR1 is SQVTM and CDR2 ANQGSEA. The length of the CDR3 is 14 residues. V was shortened by 5 bases and J by 0 bases, with 11 bases between the two germline ends.

The chain links TRBV4-1 to TRBJ2-7, with D unclear. CDR1 is MGHRA, CDR2 YSYEKL, per germline. The CDR3 extends over 14 amino acids. Trimming removed 0 bases at V and 6 bases at J, with 12 bases between. CDR3 sequence: CASSQDFSTTEQYF. For the CDR3, the DNA is TGCGCCAGCAGCCAAGATTTTTCGACAACCGAGCAGTACTTC.

CDR3 loop: CASSTMVGGIHEQYF. CDR3 nucleotides: TGTGCCAGTAGTACGATGGTAGGAGGAATCCACGAGCAGTACTTC. The rearrangement uses TRBV19 and TRBJ2-5, with D perhaps matching TRBD2 (5 bases). The DNA end lines up better with TRBJ2-7; the J call may be wrong. The CDR3 has 15 residues. Germline V gives CDR1 LNHDA, CDR2 SQIVND (reference sequence).

V gene TRBV18 combines with J gene TRBJ1-2; unclear D gene. CDR1 and CDR2 (germline): KGHSH, LQKENI. Trimming shortened V by 1 base and J by 7 bases, and 13 bases separated the two germline ends. The CDR3 runs to 14 residues. The CDR3 is CASSPRFGFSGYTF. CDR3 sequence (DNA): TGTGCCAGCTCACCACGGTTCGGGTTCTCTGGCTACACCTTC. The full variable domain, its missing parts supplied by reference TRBV18 and TRBJ1-2, is NAGVMQNPRHLVRRRGQEARLRCSPMKGHSHVYWYRQLPEEGLKFMVYLQKENIIDESGMPKERFSAEFPKEGPSILRIQQVVRGDSAAYFCASSPRFGFSGYTFGSGTRLTVV.

The sample holds one count of this clone. The chain combines TRBV2 with TRBJ1-1; 7 positions match TRBD1. This CDR3 is built from 15 residues. CDR1 and CDR2 from the germline V gene are SNHLY and FYNNEI. V lost 5 bases to trimming and J lost 1 base; unmatched junction nucleotides: 7. CDR3 sequence: CASSIRTGENTEAFF. The DNA for the CDR3 is TGTGCCAGCAGTATTAGGACAGGCGAGAACACTGAAGCTTTCTTT.

The chain employs TRBV7-2 and TRBJ2-3; 11 bases are shared with TRBD1. The V gene end was trimmed by 3 bases and the J gene end by 4 bases; junction bases not matched to a gene: 0. This CDR3 contains 14 residues. The germline V gene encodes CDR1 SGHTA and CDR2 FQGNSA. The CDR3 DNA sequence: TGTGCCAGCAGCTTGGGACAGGGGGCAGATACGCAGTATTTT. Protein sequence: CASSLGQGADTQYF.

The rearrangement links TRBV19 to TRBJ2-5; 13 nucleotides match TRBD2. CDR3 size: 14 residues. The germline gives CDR1 LNHDA, CDR2 SQIVND (reference sequence). Trimming at V came to 7 bases and at J to 5 bases, leaving 4 bases not matched to a gene. CDR3 sequence: CASTRTSGSETQYF. CDR3 DNA sequence: TGTGCCAGTACCCGGACTAGCGGGAGTGAGACCCAGTACTTC.

This chain uses TRBV6-5 with TRBJ2-7; D is perhaps TRBD1 (6 bases). V was cut by 4 bases and J by 5 bases, with 18 bases left in between. Germline CDR1 reads MNHEY; CDR2 reads SVGAGI. The CDR3 runs 15 residues. The CDR3 sequence: CASSSRQRTVHEQYF. CDR3 DNA: TGTGCCAGCAGTTCGCGACAAAGGACAGTCCACGAGCAGTACTTC.

The genes are TRBV27 and TRBJ2-2; the match to TRBD2 covers 11 bases. In germline, CDR1 is MNHEY, CDR2 SMNVEV (reference sequence). The junction had 11 bases not matched to a gene; V was cut back by 10 bases and J by 1 base. The CDR3 runs to 17 residues. The CDR3 DNA sequence: TGTGCCACTAAGGGACTAGCGGAGGGGGAGAACACCGGGGAGCTGTTTTTT. It specifies CATKGLAEGENTGELFF.

The chain links TRBV4-2 to TRBJ2-2, with 10 positions matching TRBD2. CDR3 length: 16 amino acids. After removal of 3 bases from V and 0 bases from J, the junction contained 1 base not matched to a gene. CDR1 and CDR2 (germline): LGHNA, YNFKEQ. The CDR3: CASSHTSGTNTGELFF. The DNA for the CDR3 is TGTGCCAGCAGCCACACTAGCGGGACGAACACCGGGGAGCTGTTTTTT.

The chain employs TRBV19 and TRBJ1-2; 10 nucleotides align to TRBD1. Germline V gene sequence: CDR1 LNHDA, CDR2 SQIVND (reference sequence). This CDR3 is built from 17 residues. Germline trimming cut 6 bases from V and 3 bases from J; bases unmatched to any gene: 13. The CDR3 DNA reads TGTGCCAGTAGACCATGGGCCGGGACAGGGGACCACTATGGCTACACCTTC. Amino acids: CASRPWAGTGDHYGYTF.